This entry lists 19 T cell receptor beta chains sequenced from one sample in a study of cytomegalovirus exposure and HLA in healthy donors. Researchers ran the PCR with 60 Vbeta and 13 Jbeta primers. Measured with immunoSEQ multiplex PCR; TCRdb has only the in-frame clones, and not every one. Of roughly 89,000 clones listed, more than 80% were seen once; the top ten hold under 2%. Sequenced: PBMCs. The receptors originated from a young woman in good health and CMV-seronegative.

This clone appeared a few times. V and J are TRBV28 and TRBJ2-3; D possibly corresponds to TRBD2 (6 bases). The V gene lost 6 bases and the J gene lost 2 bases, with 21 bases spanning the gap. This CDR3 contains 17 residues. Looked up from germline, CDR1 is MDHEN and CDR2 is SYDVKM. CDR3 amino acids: CASSPPGRGGNTDTQYF. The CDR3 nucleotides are TGTGCCAGCAGCCCCCCTGGTCGTGGGGGGAACACAGATACGCAGTATTTT.

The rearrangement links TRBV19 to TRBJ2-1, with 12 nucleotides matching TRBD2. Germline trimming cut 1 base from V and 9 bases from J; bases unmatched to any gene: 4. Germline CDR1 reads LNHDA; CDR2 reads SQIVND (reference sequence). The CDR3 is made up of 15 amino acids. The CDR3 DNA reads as TGTGCCAGTAGTATAGGCCTAGCGGGAGGGTTTGAGCAGTTCTTC. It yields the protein CASSIGLAGGFEQFF.

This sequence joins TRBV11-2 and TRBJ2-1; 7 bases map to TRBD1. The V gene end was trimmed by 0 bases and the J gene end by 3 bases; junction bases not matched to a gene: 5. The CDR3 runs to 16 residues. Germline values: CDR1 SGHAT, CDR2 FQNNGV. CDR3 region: CASSLDGDSRYNEQFF. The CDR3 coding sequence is TGTGCCAGCAGCTTAGATGGGGACAGCCGCTACAATGAGCAGTTCTTC.

CDR3 in DNA: TGCGCCAGCAGGGTGGGACTAGCGGGAACCGACGAGCAGTACTTC. Its translation is CASRVGLAGTDEQYF. The J gene is TRBJ2-5, the V gene TRBV5-1; the match to TRBD2 covers 13 bases. TRBJ2-7 explains the end of the DNA better; the J call may be wrong. CDR1 and CDR2 (germline): SGHRS, YFSETQ. This CDR3 spans 15 amino acids.

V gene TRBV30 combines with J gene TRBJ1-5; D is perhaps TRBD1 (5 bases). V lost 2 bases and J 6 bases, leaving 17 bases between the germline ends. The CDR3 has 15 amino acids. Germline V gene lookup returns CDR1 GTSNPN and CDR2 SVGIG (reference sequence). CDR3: CAWSTAGRGGQPQHF. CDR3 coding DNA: TGTGCCTGGAGTACGGCAGGGAGGGGCGGTCAGCCCCAGCATTTT.

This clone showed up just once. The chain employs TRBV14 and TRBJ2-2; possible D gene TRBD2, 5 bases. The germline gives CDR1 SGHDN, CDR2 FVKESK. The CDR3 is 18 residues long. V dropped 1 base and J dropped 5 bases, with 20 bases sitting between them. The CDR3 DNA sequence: TGTGCCAGCAGCCAAGCGATTGGAAAACGAGGGTCTACCGGGGAGCTGTTTTTT. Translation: CASSQAIGKRGSTGELFF.

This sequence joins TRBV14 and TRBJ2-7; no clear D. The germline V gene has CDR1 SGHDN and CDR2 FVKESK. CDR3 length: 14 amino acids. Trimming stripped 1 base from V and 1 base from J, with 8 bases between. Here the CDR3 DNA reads TGTGCCAGCAGCCAAGTGACTCCTTCCTACGAGCAGTACTTC. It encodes CASSQVTPSYEQYF.

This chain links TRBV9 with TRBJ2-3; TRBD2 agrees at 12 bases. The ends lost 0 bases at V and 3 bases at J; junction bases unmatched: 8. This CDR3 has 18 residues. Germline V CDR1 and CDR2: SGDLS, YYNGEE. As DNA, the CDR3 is TGTGCCAGCAGCGTAGCTCTATGGACTAGCGGGATTACAGATACGCAGTATTTT. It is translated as CASSVALWTSGITDTQYF.

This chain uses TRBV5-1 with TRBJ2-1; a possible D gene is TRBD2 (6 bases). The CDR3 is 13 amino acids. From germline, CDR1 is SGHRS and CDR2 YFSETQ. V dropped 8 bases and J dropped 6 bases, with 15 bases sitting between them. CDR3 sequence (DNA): TGCGCCAGATTTTACCGGGACTGCAATGAGCAGTTCTTC. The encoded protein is CARFYRDCNEQFF.

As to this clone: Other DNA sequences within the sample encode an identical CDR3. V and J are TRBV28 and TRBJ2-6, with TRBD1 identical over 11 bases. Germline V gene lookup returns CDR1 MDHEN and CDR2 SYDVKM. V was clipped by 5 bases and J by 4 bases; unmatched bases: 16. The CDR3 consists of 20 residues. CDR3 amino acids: CASSPFTGQGVHSGANVLTF. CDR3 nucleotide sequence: TGTGCCAGCAGTCCCTTTACGGGACAGGGGGTCCACTCCGGGGCCAACGTCCTGACTTTC.

The CDR3 nucleotides read TGTGCCAGCAGCCCTGGACAGGTCCTGTACGAGCAGTACTTC. Its protein is CASSPGQVLYEQYF. The chain joins TRBV11-2 to TRBJ2-5, with 7 bases aligning to TRBD1. The closer fit of TRBJ2-7 to the DNA end suggests the J call may be wrong. CDR1 and CDR2 from the germline V gene are SGHAT and FQNNGV. The CDR3 contains 14 residues.

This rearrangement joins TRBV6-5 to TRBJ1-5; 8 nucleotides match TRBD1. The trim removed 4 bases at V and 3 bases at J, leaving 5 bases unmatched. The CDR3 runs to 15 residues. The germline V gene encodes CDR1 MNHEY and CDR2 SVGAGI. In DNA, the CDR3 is TGTGCCAGCAGTTCCCTGGGACAGGTCAATCAGCCCCAGCATTTT. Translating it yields CASSSLGQVNQPQHF.

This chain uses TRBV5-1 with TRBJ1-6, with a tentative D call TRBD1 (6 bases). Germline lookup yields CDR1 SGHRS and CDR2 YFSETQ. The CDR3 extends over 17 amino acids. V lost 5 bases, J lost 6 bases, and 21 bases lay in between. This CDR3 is CASRVKLGQLGNSPLHF. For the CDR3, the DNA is TGCGCCAGCAGAGTAAAGCTTGGACAGCTTGGTAATTCACCCCTCCACTTT.

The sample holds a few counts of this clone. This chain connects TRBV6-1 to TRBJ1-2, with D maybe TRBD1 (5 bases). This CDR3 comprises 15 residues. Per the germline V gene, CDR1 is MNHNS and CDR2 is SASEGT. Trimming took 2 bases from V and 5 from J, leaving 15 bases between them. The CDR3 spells CASSERGGVEYGYTF. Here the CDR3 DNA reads TGTGCCAGCAGTGAACGGGGGGGAGTGGAGTATGGCTACACCTTC.

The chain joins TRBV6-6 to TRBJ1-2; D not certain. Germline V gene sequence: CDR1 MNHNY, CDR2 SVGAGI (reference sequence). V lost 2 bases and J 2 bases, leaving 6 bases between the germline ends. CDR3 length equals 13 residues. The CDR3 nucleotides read TGTGCCAGCAGTTACGGTCAGAACTATGGCTACACCTTC. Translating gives CASSYGQNYGYTF.

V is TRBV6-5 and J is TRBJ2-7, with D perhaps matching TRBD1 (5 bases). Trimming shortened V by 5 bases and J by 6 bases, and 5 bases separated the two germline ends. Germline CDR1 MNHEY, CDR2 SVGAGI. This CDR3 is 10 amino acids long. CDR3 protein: CASSGAEQYF. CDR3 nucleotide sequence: TGTGCCAGCAGTGGGGCCGAGCAGTACTTC.

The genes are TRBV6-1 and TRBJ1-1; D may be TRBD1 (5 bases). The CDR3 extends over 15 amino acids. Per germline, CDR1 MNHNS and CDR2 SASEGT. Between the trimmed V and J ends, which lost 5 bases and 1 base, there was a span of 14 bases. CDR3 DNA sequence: TGTGCCAGCAGTCACCACTGGGGGGGGAACACTGAAGCTTTCTTT. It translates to CASSHHWGGNTEAFF.

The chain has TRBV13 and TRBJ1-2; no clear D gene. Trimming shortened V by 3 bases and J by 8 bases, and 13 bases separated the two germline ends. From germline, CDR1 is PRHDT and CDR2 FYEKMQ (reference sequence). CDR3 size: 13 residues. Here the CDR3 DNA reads TGTGCCAGCAGCTTTCTTGCGGGTTACGGCTACACCTTC. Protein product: CASSFLAGYGYTF. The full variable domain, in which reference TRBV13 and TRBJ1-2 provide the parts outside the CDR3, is AAGVIQSPRHLIKEKRETATLKCYPIPRHDTVYWYQQGPGQDPQFLISFYEKMQSDKGSIPDRFSAQQFSDYHSELNMSSLELGDSALYFCASSFLAGYGYTFGSGTRLTVV.

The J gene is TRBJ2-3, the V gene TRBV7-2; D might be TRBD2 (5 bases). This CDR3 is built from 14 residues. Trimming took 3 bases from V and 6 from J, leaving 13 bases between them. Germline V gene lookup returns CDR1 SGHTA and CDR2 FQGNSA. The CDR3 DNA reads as TGTGCCAGCAGCTTCAGCCTAGCAGCGGATACGCAGTATTTT. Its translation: CASSFSLAADTQYF.